This T cell receptor beta chain was profiled in a study of beta chain bispecific antibodies for T cell cancers. The study, taken as a whole, reports: The leukemia cells, rather than normal T cells, gave most of the targeted TRBV signal.

Blood mononuclear cells were expanded for 2 to 3 days using either OKT3 anti-CD3 antibody or CD3/CD28 beads. This clonotype was seen ten or more times. The antigen is not known. TCRdb recomputed calls from the 5' RACE reads with MiXCR, one row per CDR3 protein. The sample consists of just over 20,000 distinct CDR3 sequences, approximately 2.4% of them appearing once. The TCR sequence derives from a human donor in good health. Some clones in this sample may be carry-over from other donors' samples. The sample consisted of healthy donor T cells cultured with leukemia cells.

CDR3 amino acids: CSARDLAGGQMNEQFF. The CDR3 DNA is TGCAGTGCTAGAGATTTAGCGGGGGGACAGATGAATGAGCAGTTCTTC. The genes are TRBV20-1 and TRBJ2-1; 10 bases align to TRBD2. The CDR3 extends over 16 amino acids. CDR1 DFQATT and CDR2 SNEGSKA come from the germline V gene (reference sequence). Unmatched junction bases numbered 9, after V lost 0 bases and J lost 7 bases.